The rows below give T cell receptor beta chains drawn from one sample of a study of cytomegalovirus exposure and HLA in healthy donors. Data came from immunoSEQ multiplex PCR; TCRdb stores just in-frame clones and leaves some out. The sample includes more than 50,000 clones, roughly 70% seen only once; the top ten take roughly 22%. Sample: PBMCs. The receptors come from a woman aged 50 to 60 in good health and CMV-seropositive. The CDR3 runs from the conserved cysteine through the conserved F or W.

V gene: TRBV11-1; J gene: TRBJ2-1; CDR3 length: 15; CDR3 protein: CASRIRDMAYNEQFF
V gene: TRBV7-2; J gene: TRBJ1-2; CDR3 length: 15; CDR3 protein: CASSLAPTGRLGYTF
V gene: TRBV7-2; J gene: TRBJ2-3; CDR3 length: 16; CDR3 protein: CASSPTPGLAALRQYF
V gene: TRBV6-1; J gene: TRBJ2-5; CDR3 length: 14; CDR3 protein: CASTRAGGRETQYF
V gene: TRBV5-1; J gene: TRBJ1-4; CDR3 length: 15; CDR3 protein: CASSSDGSWEAKLFF
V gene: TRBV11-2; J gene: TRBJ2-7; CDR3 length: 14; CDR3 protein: CASSLGQIGYEQYF
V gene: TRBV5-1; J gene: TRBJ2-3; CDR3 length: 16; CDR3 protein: CASSYWTSGGLGTQYF
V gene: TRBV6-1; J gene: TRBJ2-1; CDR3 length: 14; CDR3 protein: CASRRTGSYNEQFF
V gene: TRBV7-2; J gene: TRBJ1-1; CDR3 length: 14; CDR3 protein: CASSLGGTRTEAFF
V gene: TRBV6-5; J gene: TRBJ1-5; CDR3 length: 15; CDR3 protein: CASSPDRGGNQPQHF
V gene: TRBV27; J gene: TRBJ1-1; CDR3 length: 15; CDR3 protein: CASSTSGQGNTEAFF
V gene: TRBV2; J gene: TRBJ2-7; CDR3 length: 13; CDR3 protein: CASNTGETYEQYF